This T cell receptor beta chain was retrieved from a study of shared clonotypes between healthy human individuals (dated by TCRdb to the early 2020s). Describing the broader study: The cohort included three men and a couple of women between 18 and 49 years of age. For each donor, three plates each were used for CD4 naive and CD4 memory, two plates were used for CD8 naive, and one plate was used for CD8 memory. The study deeply sequenced blood TCR repertoires of five healthy adults to estimate repertoire size and the extent of clonotype sharing between individuals. To increase sequencing depth and limit assay-specific biases, TCR repertoire library preparation and sequencing were carried out by different laboratories using diverse techniques. Each donor's leukapheresis produced roughly between roughly 0.85 and 9.5 billion PBMCs. What the study reported, not specific to this receptor: Larger estimated clonotype richness was generally found for naive subsets than for memory subsets. Pairwise subsampling led to the expectation that sequencing depth would affect the degree of clonotype sharing among donors. Clonotypes shared by all four sorted-subset donors showed higher generation probabilities than non-shared clonotypes. Incomplete sequencing was indicated by rarefaction of sorted-subset datasets, despite the large sequencing depth. Sharing across a handful of donors was observed for about 5% of naive CD4, under 4% of naive CD8, over 2% of memory CD4, and around 0.44% of memory CD8 clonotypes. The genetic and exposure-history diversity represented was limited by the small number of donors. Sampling was restricted to blood, and TCR repertoires in tissues likely differ from the TCR repertoires found in blood.

The donors were healthy, HIV-negative adults who had no recently reported acute infections or vaccinations. Every donor was a Caucasian adult residing in Nashville, Tennessee, USA. Magnetic negative selection was used to enrich CD4+ T cells, after which naive cells were positively selected on CD45RA and the negative fraction became the memory subset. Blood was collected by leukapheresis, and PBMCs were isolated by Ficoll-Histopaque density gradient centrifugation and then cryopreserved in liquid nitrogen vapor phase. Analytical flow cytometry was used to check the purity and quantity of every magnetically sorted T cell population. Genomic DNA was isolated from every sorted fraction and measured by UV absorbance on a Nanodrop 2000c. TCR CDR3 regions were amplified from genomic DNA by multiplex PCR using the deep immunoSEQ assay. Extracted genomic DNA from each cell subset was spread evenly across all wells of several immunoSEQ 96-well plates, with each plate serving as a replicate. For sorted subsets, each replicate PCR was loaded with approximately 190 ng genomic DNA, equivalent to some 31,000 T cell genomes. The purified libraries were quantified using a Qubit 3.0 fluorometer, sized with a Bioanalyzer 2100, and then quantified again using the KAPA Library Quantification kit. A separate single-read 150-cycle Illumina NextSeq 550 flow cell was used to sequence each immunoSEQ 96-well plate. The source study handled its data this way. The immunoSEQ output contained only junctional sequences without quality scores, so filtering could not match that applied to full-length reads. Sequences were annotated with PyIR, a Python wrapper for IgBLAST v1.9, using IMGT germline references to assign V/J genes and CDR3. Reads with weak V/J assignments (E-value above 1e-6), missing CDR3, stop codons, out-of-frame junctions, or ambiguous translated residues were removed. V3J clonotypes were defined by identical inferred V gene, J gene, and CDR3 amino acid sequence. Percentage overlap between repertoires was calculated by dividing the number of shared unique clonotypes by the size of the smaller repertoire. RTK rarefaction, the Chao1 estimator, and Recon v2.1 estimates of unobserved clonotypes were used to assess repertoire richness. Generation probabilities for all TCRbeta clonotypes obtained by the gDNA method from four donors were computed using OLGA. TCRdb's version of the immuneACCESS table is confined to in-frame rearrangements and falls short of the full clone set. An unresolved V gene accounts for under half of the shortfall where checked; the remainder is of unknown origin. V, J and clone size derive from that table, while D and trimming were established from the DNA sequence. The sample yields around 1,100,000 clones; around 77% were counted once. About 0.94% of the sample comes from the top ten.

The cysteine opens and the phenylalanine closes a CDR3 of 15 amino acids. Of all the DNA, just the CDR3 is kept, 45 bases in frame from base 1. CDR1 and CDR2, per the germline V gene (reference sequence), are MNHEY and SMNVEV. V was cut back by 2 bases and J by 6 bases, leaving a gap of 15 bases between them. Concerning this clone itself: This clone's antigen is unknown. Qualities for individual bases were not recorded, and no much larger clone is one base off.

Rearrangement joined TRBV27 to TRBJ2-3; the D gene is possibly TRBD2, with 5 bases matching. The clonotype comes from a man aged 18 to 29 in good health. Some clones in this sample may be carry-over from other donors' samples. Material: memory CD4+ T cells from PBMCs. This specimen's cell subset or site label, interpreted: CD45RA-negative fraction. The sequence in DNA is TGTGCCAGCAGTTTAAGGGAGCCAGTTAGGGATACGCAGTATTTT. Protein translation: CASSLREPVRDTQYF.